The clone carrying this TCR beta chain was observed many times. Its antigen is not known. MiXCR was run by TCRdb on the RACE reads, yielding one entry per CDR3 protein. The sample has tens of thousands of distinct CDR3 sequences, around an eighth seen once. The source of the sample is a study of human T cells and chemical hapten exposure. Study summary: Sensitization applied 2% DPC to around 2 cm by around 2 cm of upper inner arm skin. TCR yields per sample varied mostly from small pooled library volume differences.

The study, taken as a whole, reports: Healthy people's immune response may differ from that of the donors, who had alopecia.

Per germline, CDR1 SGHTA and CDR2 FQGNSA. The length of the CDR3 is 11 residues. The V end lost 3 bases, the J end lost 13 bases, and 12 bases lay between the germline ends. The time point is: pre-sensitization, week 0. Sample treatment: therapeutic diphenylcyclopropenone sensitization with weekly scalp DPC. The TCR was taken from a woman in her twenties or thirties with alopecia areata. Some clones in this sample may be carry-over from other donors' samples. The chain is built from TRBV7-2 and TRBJ1-1; TRBD1 might be the D (5 bases). The sample consisted of whole blood, taken in connection with sensitization to the hapten diphenylcyclopropenone (DPC). CDR3 sequence reads: CASSFWGGVFF. The CDR3, as DNA: TGTGCCAGCAGCTTCTGGGGGGGTGTTTTCTTT.